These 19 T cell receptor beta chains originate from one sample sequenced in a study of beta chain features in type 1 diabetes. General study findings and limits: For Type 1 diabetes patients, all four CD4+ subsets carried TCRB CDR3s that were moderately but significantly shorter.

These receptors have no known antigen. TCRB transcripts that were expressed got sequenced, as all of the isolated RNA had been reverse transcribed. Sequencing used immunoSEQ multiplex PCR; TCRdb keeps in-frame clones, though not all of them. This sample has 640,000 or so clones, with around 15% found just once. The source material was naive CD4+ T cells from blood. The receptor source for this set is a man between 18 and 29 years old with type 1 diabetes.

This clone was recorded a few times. The CDR3 DNA reads as TGTGCCAGCAGCCCTACAGGGAACTATGGCTACACCTTC. This sequence encodes CASSPTGNYGYTF. The chain has TRBV13 and TRBJ1-2; tentatively, D is TRBD1 (6 bases). This CDR3 region has 13 residues. The germline gives CDR1 PRHDT, CDR2 FYEKMQ (reference sequence). V was clipped by 5 bases and J by 2 bases, with 9 bases between them. The entire variable domain, with the rest obtained from reference TRBV13 and TRBJ1-2, is as follows: AAGVIQSPRHLIKEKRETATLKCYPIPRHDTVYWYQQGPGQDPQFLISFYEKMQSDKGSIPDRFSAQQFSDYHSELNMSSLELGDSALYFCASSPTGNYGYTFGSGTRLTVV.

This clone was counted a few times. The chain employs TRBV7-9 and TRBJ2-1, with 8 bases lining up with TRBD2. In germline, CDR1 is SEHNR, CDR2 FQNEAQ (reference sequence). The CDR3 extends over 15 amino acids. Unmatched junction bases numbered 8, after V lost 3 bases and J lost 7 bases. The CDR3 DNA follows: TGTGCCAGCAGCTTTCTGCGGGGGGCAGGTAATGAGCAGTTCTTC. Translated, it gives CASSFLRGAGNEQFF.

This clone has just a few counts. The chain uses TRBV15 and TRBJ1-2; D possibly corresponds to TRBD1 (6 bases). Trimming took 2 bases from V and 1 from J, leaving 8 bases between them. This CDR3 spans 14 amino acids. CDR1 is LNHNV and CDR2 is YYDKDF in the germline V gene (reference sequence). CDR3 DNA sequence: TGTGCCACCAGCAGACAGGGGTATAACTATGGCTACACCTTC. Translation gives CATSRQGYNYGYTF.

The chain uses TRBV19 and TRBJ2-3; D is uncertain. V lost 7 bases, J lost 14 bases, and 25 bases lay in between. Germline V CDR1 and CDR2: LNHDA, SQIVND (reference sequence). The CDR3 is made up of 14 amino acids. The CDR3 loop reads CASTPRHGAPESYF. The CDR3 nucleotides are TGTGCCAGTACCCCCCGACACGGAGCTCCTGAGTCGTATTTT.

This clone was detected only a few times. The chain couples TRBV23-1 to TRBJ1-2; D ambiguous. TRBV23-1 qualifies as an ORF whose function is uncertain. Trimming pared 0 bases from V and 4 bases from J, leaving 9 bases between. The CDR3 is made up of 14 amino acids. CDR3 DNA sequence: TGCGCCAGCAGTCAATCTGTCAGGTCCTATGGCTACACCTTC. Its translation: CASSQSVRSYGYTF.

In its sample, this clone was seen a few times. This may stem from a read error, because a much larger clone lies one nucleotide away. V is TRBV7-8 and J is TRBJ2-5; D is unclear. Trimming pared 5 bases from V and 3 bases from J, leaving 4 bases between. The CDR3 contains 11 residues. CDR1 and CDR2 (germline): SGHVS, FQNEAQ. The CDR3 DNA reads TGTGCCAGCAGCGTAGAAGAGACCCAGTACTTC. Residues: CASSVEETQYF.

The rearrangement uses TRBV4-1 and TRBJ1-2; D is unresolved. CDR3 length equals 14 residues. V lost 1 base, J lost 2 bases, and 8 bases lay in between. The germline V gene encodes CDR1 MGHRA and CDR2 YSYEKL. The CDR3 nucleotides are TGCGCCAGCAGCCAAGCTGAGTTGAACTATGGCTACACCTTC. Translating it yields CASSQAELNYGYTF.

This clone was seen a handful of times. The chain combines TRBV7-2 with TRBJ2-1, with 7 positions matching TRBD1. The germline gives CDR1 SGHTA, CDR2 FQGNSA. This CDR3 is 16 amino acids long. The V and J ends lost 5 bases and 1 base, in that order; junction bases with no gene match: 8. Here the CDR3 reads CASSPQGSQSYNEQFF. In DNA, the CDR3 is TGTGCCAGCAGCCCACAGGGGTCCCAATCCTACAATGAGCAGTTCTTC. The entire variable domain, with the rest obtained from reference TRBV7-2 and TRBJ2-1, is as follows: GAGVSQSPSNKVTEKGKDVELRCDPISGHTALYWYRQSLGQGLEFLIYFQGNSAPDKSGLPSDRFSAERTGGSVSTLTIQRTQQEDSAVYLCASSPQGSQSYNEQFFGPGTRLTVL.

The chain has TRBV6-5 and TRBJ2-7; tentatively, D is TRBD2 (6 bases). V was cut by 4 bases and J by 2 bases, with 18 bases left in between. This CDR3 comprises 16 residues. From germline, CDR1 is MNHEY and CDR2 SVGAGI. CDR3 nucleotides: TGTGCCAGCAGTTCTACCTGGAAGCGGACTACCTACGAGCAGTACTTC. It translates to CASSSTWKRTTYEQYF.

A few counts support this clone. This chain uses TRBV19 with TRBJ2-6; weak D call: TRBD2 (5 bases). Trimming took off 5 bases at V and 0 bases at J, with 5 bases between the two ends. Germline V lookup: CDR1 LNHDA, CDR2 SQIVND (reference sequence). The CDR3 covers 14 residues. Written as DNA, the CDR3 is TGTGCCAGTAGTGAGGGCTCTGGGGCCAACGTCCTGACTTTC. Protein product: CASSEGSGANVLTF.

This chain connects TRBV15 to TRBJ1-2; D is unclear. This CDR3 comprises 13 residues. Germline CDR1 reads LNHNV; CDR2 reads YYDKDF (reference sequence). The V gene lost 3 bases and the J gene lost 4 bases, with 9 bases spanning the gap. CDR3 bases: TGTGCCACCAGCAGCCCCGAGGTCTATGGCTACACCTTC. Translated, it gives CATSSPEVYGYTF.

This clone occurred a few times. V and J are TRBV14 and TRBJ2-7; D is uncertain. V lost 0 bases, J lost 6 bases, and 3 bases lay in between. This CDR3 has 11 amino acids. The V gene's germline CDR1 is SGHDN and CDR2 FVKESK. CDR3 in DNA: TGTGCCAGCAGCCAAGATATCGAGCAGTACTTC. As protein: CASSQDIEQYF.

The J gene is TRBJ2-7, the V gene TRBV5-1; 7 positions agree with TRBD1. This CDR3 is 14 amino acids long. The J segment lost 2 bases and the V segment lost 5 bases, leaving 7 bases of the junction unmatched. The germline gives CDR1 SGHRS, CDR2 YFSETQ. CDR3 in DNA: TGCGCCAGCAGTTTTGACAGGGACCCCTACGAGCAGTACTTC. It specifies CASSFDRDPYEQYF.

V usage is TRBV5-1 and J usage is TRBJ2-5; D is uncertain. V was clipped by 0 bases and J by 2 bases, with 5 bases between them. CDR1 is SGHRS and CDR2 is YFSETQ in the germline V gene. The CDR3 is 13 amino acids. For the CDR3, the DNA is TGCGCCAGCAGCTTGGCAGCTCAAGAGACCCAGTACTTC. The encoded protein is CASSLAAQETQYF.

Written as DNA, the CDR3 is TGTGCCAGCAGCCAGGACGGGGAGAATTCACCCCTCCACTTT. It codes for CASSQDGENSPLHF. This chain connects TRBV5-4 to TRBJ1-6; D is unclear. The CDR3 has 14 amino acids. Per the germline V gene, CDR1 is SGHNT and CDR2 is YYREEE (reference sequence). Trimming took 4 bases from V and 7 from J, leaving 12 bases between them.

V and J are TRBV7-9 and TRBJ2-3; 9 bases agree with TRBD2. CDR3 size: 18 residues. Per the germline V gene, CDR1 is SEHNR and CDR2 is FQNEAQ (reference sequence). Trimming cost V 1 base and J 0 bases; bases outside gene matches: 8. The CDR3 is CASSLGASGEPSTDTQYF. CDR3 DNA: TGTGCCAGCAGCTTAGGGGCTAGCGGGGAGCCTAGCACAGATACGCAGTATTTT.

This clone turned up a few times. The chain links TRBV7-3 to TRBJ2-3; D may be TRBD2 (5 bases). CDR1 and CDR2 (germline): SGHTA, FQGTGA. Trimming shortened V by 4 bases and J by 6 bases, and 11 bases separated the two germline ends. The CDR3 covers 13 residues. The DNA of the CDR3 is TGTGCCAGCAGCTCGAATCGGGGTGATACGCAGTATTTT. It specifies CASSSNRGDTQYF.

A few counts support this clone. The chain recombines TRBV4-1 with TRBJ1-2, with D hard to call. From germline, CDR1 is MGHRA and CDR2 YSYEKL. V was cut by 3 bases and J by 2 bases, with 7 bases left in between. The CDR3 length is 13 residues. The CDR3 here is CASSQDLNYGYTF. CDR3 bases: TGCGCCAGCAGCCAGGACCTGAACTATGGCTACACCTTC.

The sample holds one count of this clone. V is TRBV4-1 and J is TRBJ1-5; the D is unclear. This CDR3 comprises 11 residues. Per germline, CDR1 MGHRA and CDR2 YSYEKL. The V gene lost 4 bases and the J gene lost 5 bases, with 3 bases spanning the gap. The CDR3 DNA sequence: TGCGCCAGCAGCCCACATCAGCCCCAGCATTTT. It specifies CASSPHQPQHF.